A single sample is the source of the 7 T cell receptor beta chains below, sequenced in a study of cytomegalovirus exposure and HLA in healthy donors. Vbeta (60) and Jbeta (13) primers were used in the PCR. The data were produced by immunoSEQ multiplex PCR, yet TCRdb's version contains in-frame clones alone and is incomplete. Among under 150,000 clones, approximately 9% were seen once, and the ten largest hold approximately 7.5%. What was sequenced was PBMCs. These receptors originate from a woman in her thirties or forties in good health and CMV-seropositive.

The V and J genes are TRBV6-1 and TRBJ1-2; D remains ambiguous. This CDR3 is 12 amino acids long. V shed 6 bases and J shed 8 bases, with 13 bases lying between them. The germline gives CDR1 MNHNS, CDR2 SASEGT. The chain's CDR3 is CASRRAIDGYTF. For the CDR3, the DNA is TGTGCCAGCAGGAGGGCAATCGACGGCTACACCTTC.

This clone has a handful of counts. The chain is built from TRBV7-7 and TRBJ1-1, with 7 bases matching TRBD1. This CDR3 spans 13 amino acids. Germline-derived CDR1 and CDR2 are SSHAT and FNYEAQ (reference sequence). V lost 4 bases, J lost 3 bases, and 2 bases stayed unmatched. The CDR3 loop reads CASSSDRDTEAFF. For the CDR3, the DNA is TGTGCCAGCAGCTCCGACAGGGACACTGAAGCTTTCTTT.

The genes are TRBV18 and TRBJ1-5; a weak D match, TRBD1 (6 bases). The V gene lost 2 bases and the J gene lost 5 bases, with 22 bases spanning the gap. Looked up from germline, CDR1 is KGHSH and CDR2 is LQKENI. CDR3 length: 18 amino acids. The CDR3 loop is CASSPTQGASPPHQPQHF. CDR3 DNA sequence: TGTGCCAGCTCACCAACACAGGGAGCTTCACCTCCACATCAGCCCCAGCATTTT.

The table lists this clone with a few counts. CDR3 DNA sequence: TGTGCCAGCAGCCAGCAACAGGGGGCGGGGAGTAGGGATGAGCAGTTCTTC. Amino acid sequence: CASSQQQGAGSRDEQFF. The chain is built from TRBV4-2 and TRBJ2-1; TRBD1 matches at 9 bases. Trimming took 3 bases from V and 8 from J; bases not matched to a gene: 14. Looked up from germline, CDR1 is LGHNA and CDR2 is YNFKEQ. The CDR3 extends over 17 amino acids.

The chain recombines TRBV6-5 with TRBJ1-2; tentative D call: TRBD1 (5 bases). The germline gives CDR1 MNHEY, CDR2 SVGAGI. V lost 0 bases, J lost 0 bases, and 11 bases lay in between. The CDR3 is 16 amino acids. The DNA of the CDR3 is TGTGCCAGCAGTTACTCCGGCAGGGCCCCTAACTATGGCTACACCTTC. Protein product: CASSYSGRAPNYGYTF.

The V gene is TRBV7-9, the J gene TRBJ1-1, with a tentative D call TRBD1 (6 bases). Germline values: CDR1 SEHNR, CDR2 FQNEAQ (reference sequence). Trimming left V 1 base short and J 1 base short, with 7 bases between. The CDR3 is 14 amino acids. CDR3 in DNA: TGTGCCAGCAGCTTAGGGACAGCGAACACTGAAGCTTTCTTT. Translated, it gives CASSLGTANTEAFF.

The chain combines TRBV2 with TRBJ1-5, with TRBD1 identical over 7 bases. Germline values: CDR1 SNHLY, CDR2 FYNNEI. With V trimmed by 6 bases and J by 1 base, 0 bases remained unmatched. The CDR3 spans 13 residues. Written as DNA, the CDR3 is TGTGCCAGCAGGGACAGGAGCAATCAGCCCCAGCATTTT. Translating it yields CASRDRSNQPQHF. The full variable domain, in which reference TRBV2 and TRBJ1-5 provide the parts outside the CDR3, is EPEVTQTPSHQVTQMGQEVILRCVPISNHLYFYWYRQILGQKVEFLVSFYNNEISEKSEIFDDQFSVERPDGSNFTLKIRSTKLEDSAMYFCASRDRSNQPQHFGDGTRLSIL.